The following is a T cell receptor beta chain sequence with its context. V gave up 0 bases and J gave up 12 bases; unmatched junction bases: 10. The CDR3 runs 15 residues. Germline-derived CDR1 and CDR2 are PRHDT and FYEKMQ (reference sequence). The repertoire was sequenced with immunoSEQ multiplex PCR; TCRdb's copy has only in-frame clones and lacks some. The profile shows about 350,000 clones, roughly 90% of them singletons. This entry belongs to a study of blood T cell repertoires in COVID-19. The V and J genes are TRBV13 and TRBJ1-1; 10 positions agree with TRBD1. Material for sequencing was peripheral blood. The clonotype comes from an older woman with COVID-19, enrolled during active disease. The CDR3 DNA sequence: TGTGCCAGCAGCTTAGGCCGTGCGAGGGACAGGGGATCTTTCTTT. Protein product: CASSLGRARDRGSFF.